The 5 T cell receptor beta chains below all came from one sample that was sequenced in a study of response to subunit inactivated influenza vaccine. TCRdb re-derived calls from the RT-PCR reads in MiXCR, one entry per CDR3 protein. The data contain around 570,000 distinct CDR3 sequences, approximately 10% of them singletons. These records were also assigned to another study, of T cells expressing NK-cell markers. That work adds: The cDNA for TCR beta came from 5'RACE template switching with UMIs.

The starting material was PBMCs from blood, obtained on the day of vaccination. The receptor set was obtained from a man aged 50 or older who received an inactivated influenza vaccine.

This CDR3 is CASSQEERGGTGELFF. CDR3 nucleotides: TGTGCCAGCAGCCAAGAGGAACGGGGCGGGACCGGGGAGCTGTTTTTT. The chain joins TRBV4-2 to TRBJ2-2, with D perhaps given as TRBD1 or TRBD2 (5 bases each). The CDR3 consists of 16 residues. V was trimmed by 0 bases and J by 5 bases, leaving 13 bases between them. The germline gives CDR1 LGHNA, CDR2 YNFKEQ.

This clonotype turned up a few times. At one end the junction does not follow the germline gene, possibly because of a read error. The J gene is TRBJ2-7, the V gene TRBV7-7; no definite D call. The CDR3 consists of 13 residues. The germline gives CDR1 SSHAT, CDR2 FNYEAQ (reference sequence). CDR3 sequence reads: CASSLERMGEQYF. The CDR3 nucleotides read TGTGCTAGCAGCTTAGAGAGGATGGGGGAGCAGTACTTC.

The chain is built from TRBV27 and TRBJ2-2, with D perhaps given as TRBD1 or TRBD2 (5 bases each). Trimming pared 2 bases from V and 6 bases from J, leaving 10 bases between. Per germline, CDR1 MNHEY and CDR2 SMNVEV (reference sequence). The CDR3 is 14 residues long. The CDR3 bases are TGTGCCAGCAGTTTAATCTTGGGACCCGGGGAGCTGTTTTTT. Its translation is CASSLILGPGELFF.

This clonotype turned up a few times. V gene TRBV10-3 combines with J gene TRBJ2-3, with TRBD2 identical over 10 bases. The V segment lost 5 bases and the J segment 3 bases; nucleotides outside the gene matches: 5. The CDR3 contains 15 residues. Germline V lookup: CDR1 ENHRY, CDR2 SYGVKD. Here the CDR3 reads CAISPLAGVTDTQYF. CDR3 DNA: TGTGCCATCAGTCCCCTAGCGGGGGTGACAGATACGCAGTATTTT.

This clonotype was recorded a few times. This chain connects TRBV7-9 to TRBJ2-7; D possibly corresponds to TRBD1 (6 bases). Trimming shortened V by 5 bases and J by 0 bases, and 17 bases separated the two germline ends. Per the germline V gene, CDR1 is SEHNR and CDR2 is FQNEAQ (reference sequence). This CDR3 has 16 residues. CDR3 bases: TGTGCCAGCAGCCATTGGAACAGGGCATACTCCTACGAGCAGTACTTC. It encodes CASSHWNRAYSYEQYF. Filled out from reference TRBV7-9 and TRBJ2-7, the complete variable domain reads DTGVSQNPRHKITKRGQNVTFRCDPISEHNRLYWYRQTLGQGPEFLTYFQNEAQLEKSRLLSDRFSAERPKGSFSTLEIQRTEQGDSAMYLCASSHWNRAYSYEQYFGPGTRLTVT.